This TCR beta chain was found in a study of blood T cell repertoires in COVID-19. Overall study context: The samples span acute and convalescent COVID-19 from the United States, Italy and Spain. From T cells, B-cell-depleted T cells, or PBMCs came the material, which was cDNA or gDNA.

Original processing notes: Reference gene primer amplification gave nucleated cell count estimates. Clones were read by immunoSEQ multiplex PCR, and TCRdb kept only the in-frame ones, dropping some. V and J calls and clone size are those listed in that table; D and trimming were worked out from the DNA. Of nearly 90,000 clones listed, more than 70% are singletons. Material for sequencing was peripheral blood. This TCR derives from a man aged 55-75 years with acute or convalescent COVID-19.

CDR3: CASSLTGTGDQHF. CDR3 coding DNA: TGTGCCAGCAGCTTAACCGGGACAGGCGACCAGCATTTT. The chain employs TRBV7-3 and TRBJ1-5; 8 nucleotides align to TRBD1. The length of the CDR3 is 13 residues. Losses at the gene ends were 0 bases for V and 12 bases for J; bases not matched to a gene: 4. Germline lookup yields CDR1 SGHTA and CDR2 FQGTGA.